The sequence of this T cell receptor (beta chain) was determined in a study of T cell responses to AZD1222 COVID-19 vaccine. Regarding the study as a whole: Spike-wide coverage was observed for vaccine-associated CD4 TCRs, with dominant responses at 160-218 and 743-854.

Produced via immunoSEQ multiplex PCR; TCRdb's table is partial and in-frame only. The sample consists of some 130,000 clones, roughly 91% of them appearing once. As regards this clone: Its antigen is currently unknown.

Germline assignment: CDR1 SEHNR and CDR2 FQNEAQ (reference sequence). Between the trimmed V and J ends, which lost 5 bases and 1 base, there was a span of 14 bases. The CDR3 consists of 15 residues. Sequenced here: peripheral blood, sampled 28 days after the second AZD1222 dose. This chain joins TRBV7-9 and TRBJ1-2; possibly TRBD1 for D (5 bases). This TCR was recovered from an adult who received the AZD1222 COVID-19 vaccine. CDR3 amino acids: CASSPRGIYNYGYTF. CDR3 bases: TGTGCCAGCAGCCCGAGGGGTATTTATAACTATGGCTACACCTTC. Drawing the rest from reference TRBV7-9 and TRBJ1-2, the complete variable domain is DTGVSQNPRHKITKRGQNVTFRCDPISEHNRLYWYRQTLGQGPEFLTYFQNEAQLEKSRLLSDRFSAERPKGSFSTLEIQRTEQGDSAMYLCASSPRGIYNYGYTFGSGTRLTVV.